The 13 T cell receptor beta chains listed next were all sequenced from one sample in a study of yellow fever vaccine responses in identical twins listed by TCRdb under 2018. The library was generated by RT-PCR. Sequencing relied on an Illumina HiSeq 2500. TCRdb handled the public reads itself, with Q25 trimming in fastp and clone calling in MiXCR, and kept productive beta chains. When rows share a CDR3 protein, they turn into one entry using the most common DNA and genes. Present in this sample are some 4,700 distinct CDR3 sequences, around 92% of which were seen just once. The ten largest clones capture under 2% of the sample. The sequencing here drew on T cells from blood (PBMCs), unsorted or a sorted subset (not recorded which), taken before or after yellow fever vaccination (not recorded which). The receptors shown here come from a woman aged 18-29 years who received the yellow fever vaccine. Donor details come from another sample of the same person, matched by shared clones.

The rearrangement uses TRBV7-3 and TRBJ2-1; 7 bases agree with TRBD2. With V trimmed by 4 bases and J by 4 bases, 4 bases remained unmatched. CDR1 is SGHTA, CDR2 FQGTGA, per germline. This CDR3 is 14 amino acids long. CDR3 amino acids: CASSSRGGYNEQFF. CDR3 coding DNA: TGTGCCAGCAGCTCCCGGGGAGGGTACAATGAGCAGTTCTTC. Variable domain in full (rest from reference TRBV7-3 and TRBJ2-1): GAGVSQTPSNKVTEKGKYVELRCDPISGHTALYWYRQSLGQGPEFLIYFQGTGAADDSGLPNDRFFAVRPEGSVSTLKIQRTERGDSAVYLCASSSRGGYNEQFFGPGTRLTVL.

The V gene is TRBV2, the J gene TRBJ2-5; 15 nucleotides match TRBD2. CDR3 length equals 17 residues. Germline V gene sequence: CDR1 SNHLY, CDR2 FYNNEI. Trimming cost V 2 bases and J 4 bases; bases outside gene matches: 5. The CDR3 region is CASSEFWTSGRAETQYF. The CDR3 nucleotides read TGTGCCAGCAGTGAATTCTGGACTAGCGGGAGGGCAGAGACCCAGTACTTC. Full variable domain (remainder filled in from reference TRBV2 and TRBJ2-5): EPEVTQTPSHQVTQMGQEVILRCVPISNHLYFYWYRQILGQKVEFLVSFYNNEISEKSEIFDDQFSVERPDGSNFTLKIRSTKLEDSAMYFCASSEFWTSGRAETQYFGPGTRLLVL.

In this sample, this clonotype turned up a few times. The chain has TRBV28 and TRBJ1-5; D gene ambiguous. Germline CDR1 is MDHEN and CDR2 is SYDVKM. This CDR3 has 13 amino acids. V dropped 6 bases and J dropped 1 base, with 7 bases sitting between them. The CDR3 DNA follows: TGTGCCAGCAGCCTCGTGAGCAATCAGCCCCAGCATTTT. Translation gives CASSLVSNQPQHF.

The table lists this clonotype with a count of one. The chain is built from TRBV5-1 and TRBJ2-1; D ambiguous. This CDR3 has 14 amino acids. Trimming stripped 0 bases from V and 7 bases from J, with 11 bases between. CDR1 and CDR2 from the germline V gene are SGHRS and YFSETQ. The CDR3 sequence is CASSLGPSKNEQFF. The CDR3 region has the DNA TGCGCCAGCAGCTTGGGACCATCGAAGAATGAGCAGTTCTTC.

The V and J genes are TRBV4-2 and TRBJ2-1; TRBD1 is a possible D gene (5 bases). Trimming stripped 4 bases from V and 7 bases from J, with 20 bases between. This CDR3 is 16 amino acids long. The germline V gene encodes CDR1 LGHNA and CDR2 YNFKEQ. CDR3 sequence reads: CASSLQQGFKVNEQFF. Written as DNA, the CDR3 is TGTGCCAGCAGCCTCCAGCAGGGTTTTAAAGTAAATGAGCAGTTCTTC.

The chain combines TRBV5-4 with TRBJ2-1; no clear D. With 3 bases removed from V and 6 bases from J, the gap between germline ends came to 10 bases. The CDR3 runs to 13 residues. Per the germline V gene, CDR1 is SGHNT and CDR2 is YYREEE (reference sequence). CDR3 DNA: TGTGCCAGCAGCTCCGCGGCTGGCAATGAGCAGTTCTTC. Translation gives CASSSAAGNEQFF.

This clonotype was found once. The V call is TRBV11-2, the J call TRBJ1-5; D gene uncertain. This CDR3 spans 16 amino acids. With 4 bases removed from V and 7 bases from J, the gap between germline ends came to 20 bases. CDR1 SGHAT and CDR2 FQNNGV come from the germline V gene. The DNA of the CDR3 is TGTGCCAGCAGCTCCTCAAGCGGGATCGGTGAACAGCCCCAGCATTTT. Residues: CASSSSSGIGEQPQHF.

This chain links TRBV29-1 with TRBJ1-2; no clear D gene. V lost 5 bases and J lost 2, with 15 bases in between. The CDR3 has 14 residues. The germline CDR1 and CDR2 sequences are SQVTM and ANQGSEA. The chain's CDR3 is CSVRVIGLNYGYTF. The CDR3 DNA follows: TGCAGCGTTAGGGTGATTGGTTTAAACTATGGCTACACCTTC.

V gene TRBV11-1 combines with J gene TRBJ2-3, with D possibly being TRBD1 (5 bases). Per the germline V gene, CDR1 is SGHAT and CDR2 is FQDESV (reference sequence). The CDR3 totals 12 residues. The V end was cut by 4 bases, the J end by 7 bases, with 9 bases between. This chain's CDR3 is CASSSQGNTQYF. The CDR3 DNA is TGTGCCAGCAGCTCGCAGGGAAATACGCAGTATTTT.

V gene TRBV6-5 combines with J gene TRBJ2-7; perhaps TRBD1 as D (5 bases). This CDR3 spans 14 amino acids. Germline V gene data show CDR1 as MNHEY and CDR2 as SVGAGI. Trimming took 0 bases from V and 1 from J, leaving 7 bases between them. The CDR3 DNA is TGTGCCAGCAGTTACTCGCAGGGATCCTACGAGCAGTACTTC. Its translation: CASSYSQGSYEQYF.

The chain is built from TRBV29-1 and TRBJ2-3; unclear D gene. Trimming stripped 0 bases from V and 5 bases from J, with 3 bases between. The CDR3 sequence is 11 residues long. Germline CDR1 reads SQVTM; CDR2 reads ANQGSEA. CDR3 DNA sequence: TGCAGCGTTGAAGATCGAGATACGCAGTATTTT. Protein: CSVEDRDTQYF.

The chain has TRBV15 and TRBJ2-7, with 7 bases matching TRBD1. Germline V gives CDR1 LNHNV, CDR2 YYDKDF (reference sequence). CDR3 length: 14 amino acids. Trimming took 3 bases from V and 2 from J; bases not matched to a gene: 4. The CDR3 sequence is CATSREGQAYEQYF. As DNA, the CDR3 is TGTGCCACCAGCAGGGAAGGACAGGCCTACGAGCAGTACTTC.

The V call is TRBV20-1, the J call TRBJ1-4; D is uncertain. The CDR3 runs to 12 residues. CDR1 is DFQATT, CDR2 SNEGSKA, per germline (reference sequence). CDR3 loop: CGLGRPNEKLFF. The CDR3 nucleotides are TGCGGGCTTGGGAGACCTAATGAAAAACTGTTTTTT.